The T cell receptor (beta chain) described here comes from a study of shared clonotypes between healthy human individuals. Study-wide results and caveats: Exclusively blood specimens were collected; tissue repertoires likely differ. Sharing across four donors was highest in naive CD4 (around 5%) and lowest in memory CD8 (around 0.4%).

A single count supports this clone. The antigen is unknown. The V and J ends lost 0 bases and 3 bases respectively, with 9 bases between them. The CDR3 runs 15 residues. The V gene's germline CDR1 is SGHRS and CDR2 YFSETQ. Sequenced by immunoSEQ multiplex PCR; TCRdb stores in-frame clones only, minus some. The sample has about 2 million clones; about 95% are singletons. Sequenced sample: naive CD4+ T cells sorted from blood. Subset of the sample: CD45RA+ positively selected. This clonotype was obtained from a man aged 18 to 35 in good health. This chain joins TRBV5-1 and TRBJ2-2; TRBD1 is a possible D gene (5 bases). In nucleotides, the CDR3 is TGCGCCAGCAGCTTGGCCCAGACAGACACCGGGGAGCTGTTTTTT. This sequence encodes CASSLAQTDTGELFF.